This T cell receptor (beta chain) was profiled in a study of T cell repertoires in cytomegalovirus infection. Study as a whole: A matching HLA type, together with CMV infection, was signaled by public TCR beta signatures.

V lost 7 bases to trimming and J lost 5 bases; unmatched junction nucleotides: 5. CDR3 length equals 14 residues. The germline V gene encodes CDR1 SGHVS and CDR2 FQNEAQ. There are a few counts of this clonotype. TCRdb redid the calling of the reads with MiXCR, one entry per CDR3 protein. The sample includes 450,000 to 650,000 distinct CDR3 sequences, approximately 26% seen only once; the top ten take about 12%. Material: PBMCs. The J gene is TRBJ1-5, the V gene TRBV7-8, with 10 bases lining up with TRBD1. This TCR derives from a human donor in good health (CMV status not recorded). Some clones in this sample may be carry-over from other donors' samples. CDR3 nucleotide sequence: TGTGCCAGCAAAGACGGGACAGGGGATCAGCCCCAGCATTTT. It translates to CASKDGTGDQPQHF.